This TCR beta chain was captured by sequencing in a study of human versus mouse CDR3 diversity and MHC coevolution. Study-wide background: immunoSEQ was reported to reach one in 200,000 T cells sensitivity.

This CDR3 is built from 16 residues. V dropped 3 bases and J dropped 2; count of bases not matched to a gene: 5. Germline values: CDR1 KGHSH, CDR2 LQKENI. Regarding this clone: Its antigen is as yet unknown.

Overall study findings and caveats: Mice had fewer CDR3 deletions and insertions than humans on average. Clonal inequality was lowest in most of the three human donors.

The repertoire was sequenced with immunoSEQ multiplex PCR; TCRdb's copy has only in-frame clones and lacks some. The sample lists about 83,000 clones; roughly 92% were seen once. Cells were CD45RO-negative CD62L-positive naive CD4 T cells sorted from PBMCs. This TCR came from a person aged 30 to 69 in good health. Sequencing was performed on naive CD4+ T cells from blood. Subset given: CD45RO-negative CD62L-positive naive CD4 T cells. The chain is built from TRBV18 and TRBJ2-5; 11 bases agree with TRBD2. CDR3 sequence (DNA): TGTGCCAGCTCACCCAGACTAGCGGGGATACAAGAGACCCAGTACTTC. This sequence encodes CASSPRLAGIQETQYF. Full variable domain (missing parts from reference TRBV18 and TRBJ2-5): NAGVMQNPRHLVRRRGQEARLRCSPMKGHSHVYWYRQLPEEGLKFMVYLQKENIIDESGMPKERFSAEFPKEGPSILRIQQVVRGDSAAYFCASSPRLAGIQETQYFGPGTRLLVL.